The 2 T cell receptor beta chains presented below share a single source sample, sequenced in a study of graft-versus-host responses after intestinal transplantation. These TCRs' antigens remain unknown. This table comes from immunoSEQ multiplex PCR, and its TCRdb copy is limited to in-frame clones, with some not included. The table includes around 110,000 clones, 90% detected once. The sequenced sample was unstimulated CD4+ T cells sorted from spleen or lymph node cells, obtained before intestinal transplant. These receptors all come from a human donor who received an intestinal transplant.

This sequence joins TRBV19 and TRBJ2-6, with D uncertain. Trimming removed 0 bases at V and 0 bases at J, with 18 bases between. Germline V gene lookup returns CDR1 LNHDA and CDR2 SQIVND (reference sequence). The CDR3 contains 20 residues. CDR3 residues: CASSIDLGSGSLSGANVLTF. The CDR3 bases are TGTGCCAGTAGTATAGATCTGGGCAGTGGCAGTCTCTCTGGGGCCAACGTCCTGACTTTC.

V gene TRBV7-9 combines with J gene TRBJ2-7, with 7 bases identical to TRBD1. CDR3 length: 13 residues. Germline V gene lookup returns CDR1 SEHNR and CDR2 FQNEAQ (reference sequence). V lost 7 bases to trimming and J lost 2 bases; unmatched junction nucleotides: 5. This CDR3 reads CASKGQSPYEQYF. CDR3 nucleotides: TGTGCCAGCAAGGGACAGTCACCCTACGAGCAGTACTTC. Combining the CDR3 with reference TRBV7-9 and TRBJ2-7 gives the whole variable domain DTGVSQNPRHKITKRGQNVTFRCDPISEHNRLYWYRQTLGQGPEFLTYFQNEAQLEKSRLLSDRFSAERPKGSFSTLEIQRTEQGDSAMYLCASKGQSPYEQYFGPGTRLTVT.